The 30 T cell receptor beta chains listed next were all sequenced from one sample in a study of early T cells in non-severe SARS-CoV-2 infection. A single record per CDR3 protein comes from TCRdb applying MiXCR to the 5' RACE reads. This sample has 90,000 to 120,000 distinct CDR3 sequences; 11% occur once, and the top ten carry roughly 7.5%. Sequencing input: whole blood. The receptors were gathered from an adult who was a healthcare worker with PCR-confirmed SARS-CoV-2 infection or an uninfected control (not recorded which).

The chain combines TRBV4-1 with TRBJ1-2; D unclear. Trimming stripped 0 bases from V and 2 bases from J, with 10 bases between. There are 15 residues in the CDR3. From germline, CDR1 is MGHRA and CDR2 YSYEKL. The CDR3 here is CASSQEYTPNYGYTF. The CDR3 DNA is TGCGCCAGCAGCCAAGAGTACACACCAAACTATGGCTACACCTTC.

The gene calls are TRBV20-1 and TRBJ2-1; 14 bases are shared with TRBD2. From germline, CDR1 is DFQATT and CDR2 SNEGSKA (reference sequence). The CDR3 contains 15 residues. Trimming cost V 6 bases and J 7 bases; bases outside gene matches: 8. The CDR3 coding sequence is TGCAGTGCCCATCCCCGGACTAGCGGGAGGAATGAGCAGTTCTTC. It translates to CSAHPRTSGRNEQFF.

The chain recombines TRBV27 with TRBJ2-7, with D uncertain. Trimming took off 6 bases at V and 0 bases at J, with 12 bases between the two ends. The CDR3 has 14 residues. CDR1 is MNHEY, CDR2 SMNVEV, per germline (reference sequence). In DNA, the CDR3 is TGTGCCAGCAGGGTAGACATACTCTCCTACGAGCAGTACTTC. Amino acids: CASRVDILSYEQYF.

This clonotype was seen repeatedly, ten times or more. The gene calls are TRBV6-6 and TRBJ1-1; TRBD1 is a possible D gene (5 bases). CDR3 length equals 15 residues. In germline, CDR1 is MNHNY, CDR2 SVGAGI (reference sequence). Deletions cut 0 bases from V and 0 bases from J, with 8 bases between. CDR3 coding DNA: TGTGCCAGCAGTTACTCGCCGGGGGTGAACACTGAAGCTTTCTTT. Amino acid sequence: CASSYSPGVNTEAFF.

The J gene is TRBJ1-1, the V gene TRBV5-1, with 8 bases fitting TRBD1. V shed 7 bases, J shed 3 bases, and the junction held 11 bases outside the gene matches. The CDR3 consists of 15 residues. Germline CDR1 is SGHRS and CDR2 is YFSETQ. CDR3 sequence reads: CASQSQGAKDTEAFF. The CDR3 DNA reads TGCGCCAGCCAGAGCCAGGGGGCGAAGGACACTGAAGCTTTCTTT. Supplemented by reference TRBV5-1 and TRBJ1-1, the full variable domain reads KAGVTQTPRYLIKTRGQQVTLSCSPISGHRSVSWYQQTPGQGLQFLFEYFSETQRNKGNFPGRFSGRQFSNSRSEMNVSTLELGDSALYLCASQSQGAKDTEAFFGQGTRLTVV.

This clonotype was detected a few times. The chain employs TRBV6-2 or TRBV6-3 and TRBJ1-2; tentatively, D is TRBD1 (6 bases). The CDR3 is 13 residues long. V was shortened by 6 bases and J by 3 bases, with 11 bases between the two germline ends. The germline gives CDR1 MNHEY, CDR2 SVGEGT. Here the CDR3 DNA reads TGTGCCAGCAGCTTTACAGGGTACTATGGCTACACCTTC. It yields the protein CASSFTGYYGYTF.

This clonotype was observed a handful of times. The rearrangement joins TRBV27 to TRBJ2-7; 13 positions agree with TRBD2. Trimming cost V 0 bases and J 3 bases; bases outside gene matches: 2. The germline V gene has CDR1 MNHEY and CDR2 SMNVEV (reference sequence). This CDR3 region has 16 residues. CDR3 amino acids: CASSLSTSGRVYEQYF. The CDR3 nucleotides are TGTGCCAGCAGTTTATCCACTAGCGGGAGGGTCTACGAGCAGTACTTC.

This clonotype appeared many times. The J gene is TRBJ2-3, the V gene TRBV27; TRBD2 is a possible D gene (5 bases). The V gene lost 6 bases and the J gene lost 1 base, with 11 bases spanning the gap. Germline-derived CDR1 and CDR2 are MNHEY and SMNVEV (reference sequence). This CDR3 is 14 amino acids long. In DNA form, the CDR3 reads TGTGCCAGCAGGCGGTGGCGGGGCACAGATACGCAGTATTTT. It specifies CASRRWRGTDTQYF.

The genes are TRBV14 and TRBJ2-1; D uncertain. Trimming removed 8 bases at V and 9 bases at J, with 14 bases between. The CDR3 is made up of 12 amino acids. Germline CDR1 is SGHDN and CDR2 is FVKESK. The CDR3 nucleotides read TGTGCCAGCGGCAGGATAACGACTGAGCAGTTCTTC. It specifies CASGRITTEQFF.

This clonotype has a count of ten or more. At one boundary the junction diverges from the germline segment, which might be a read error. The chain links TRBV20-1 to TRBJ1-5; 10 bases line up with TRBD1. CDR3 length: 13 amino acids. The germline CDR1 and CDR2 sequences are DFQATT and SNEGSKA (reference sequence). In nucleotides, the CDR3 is TGCAGTGCTCTGACAGGGGGCAAGCAGCCCCAGCATTTT. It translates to CSALTGGKQPQHF.

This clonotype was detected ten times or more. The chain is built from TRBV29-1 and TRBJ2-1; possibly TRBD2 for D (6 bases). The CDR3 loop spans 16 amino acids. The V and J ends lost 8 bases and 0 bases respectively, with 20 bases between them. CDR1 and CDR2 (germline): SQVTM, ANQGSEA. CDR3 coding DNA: TGCAGCCCACGCGAGCTAGCGTTAAGCTCCTACAATGAGCAGTTCTTC. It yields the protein CSPRELALSSYNEQFF.

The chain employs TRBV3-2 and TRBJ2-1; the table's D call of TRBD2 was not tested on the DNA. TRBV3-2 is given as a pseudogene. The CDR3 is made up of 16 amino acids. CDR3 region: CASSQDQAELNNEQFF. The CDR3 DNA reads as TGTGCCAGCAGCCAAGATCAAGCGGAACTTAACAATGAGCAGTTCTTC.

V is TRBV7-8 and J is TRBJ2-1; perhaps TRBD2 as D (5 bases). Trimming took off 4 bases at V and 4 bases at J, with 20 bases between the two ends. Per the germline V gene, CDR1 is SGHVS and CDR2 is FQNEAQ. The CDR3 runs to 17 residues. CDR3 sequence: CASSSGGVAGVYNEQFF. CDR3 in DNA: TGTGCCAGCAGCTCCGGTGGTGTGGCGGGTGTTTACAATGAGCAGTTCTTC.

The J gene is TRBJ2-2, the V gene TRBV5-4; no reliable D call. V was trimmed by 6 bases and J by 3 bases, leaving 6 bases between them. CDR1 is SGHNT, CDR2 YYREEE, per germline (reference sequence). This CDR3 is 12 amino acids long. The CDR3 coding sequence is TGTGCCAGCATAGGATACACCGGGGAGCTGTTTTTT. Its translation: CASIGYTGELFF.

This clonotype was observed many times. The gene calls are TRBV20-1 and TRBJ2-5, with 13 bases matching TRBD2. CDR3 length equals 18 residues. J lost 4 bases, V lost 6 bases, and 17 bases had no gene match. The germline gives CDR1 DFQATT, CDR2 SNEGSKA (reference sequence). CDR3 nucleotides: TGCAGTGCCGTAGTCGGACTAGCGGGAGCGAGGGTAGGAGAGACCCAGTACTTC. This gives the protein CSAVVGLAGARVGETQYF.

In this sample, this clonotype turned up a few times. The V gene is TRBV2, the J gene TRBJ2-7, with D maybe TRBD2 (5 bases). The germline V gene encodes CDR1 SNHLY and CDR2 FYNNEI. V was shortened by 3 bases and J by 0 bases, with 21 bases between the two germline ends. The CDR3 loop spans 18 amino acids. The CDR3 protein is CASSEPTVLGGLSYEQYF. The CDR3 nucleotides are TGTGCCAGCAGTGAGCCTACTGTCCTTGGCGGACTCTCCTACGAGCAGTACTTC.

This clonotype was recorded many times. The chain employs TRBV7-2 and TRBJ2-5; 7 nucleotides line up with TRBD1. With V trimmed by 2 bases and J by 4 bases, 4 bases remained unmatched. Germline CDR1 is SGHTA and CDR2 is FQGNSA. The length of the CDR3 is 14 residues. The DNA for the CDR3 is TGTGCCAGCAGCTTAACAGGGGCCAGAGAGACCCAGTACTTC. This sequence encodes CASSLTGARETQYF.

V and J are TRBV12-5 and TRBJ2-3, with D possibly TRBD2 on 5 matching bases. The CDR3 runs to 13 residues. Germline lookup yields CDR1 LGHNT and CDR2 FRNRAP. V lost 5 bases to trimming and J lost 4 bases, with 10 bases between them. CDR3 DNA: TGTGCTAGTGGTCCTTCGGGGTCAGATACGCAGTATTTT. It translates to CASGPSGSDTQYF.

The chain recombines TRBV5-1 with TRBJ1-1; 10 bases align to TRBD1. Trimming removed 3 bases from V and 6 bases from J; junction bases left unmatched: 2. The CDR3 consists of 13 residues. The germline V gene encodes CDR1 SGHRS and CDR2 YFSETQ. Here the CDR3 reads CASSSDRGSEAFF. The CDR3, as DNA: TGCGCCAGCAGCTCGGACAGGGGGTCTGAAGCTTTCTTT.

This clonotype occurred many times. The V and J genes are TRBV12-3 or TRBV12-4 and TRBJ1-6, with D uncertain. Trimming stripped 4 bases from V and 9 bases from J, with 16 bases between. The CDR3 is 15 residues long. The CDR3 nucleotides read TGTGCCAGCAGTTCGAGTCTGGGTTTTGGTTCACCCCTCCACTTT. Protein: CASSSSLGFGSPLHF.

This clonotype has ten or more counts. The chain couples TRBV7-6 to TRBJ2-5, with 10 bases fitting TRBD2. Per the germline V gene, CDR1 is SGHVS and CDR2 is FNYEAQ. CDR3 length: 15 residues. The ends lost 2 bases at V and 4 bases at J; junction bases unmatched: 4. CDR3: CASSLKLAGTETQYF. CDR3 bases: TGTGCCAGCAGCTTAAAACTAGCGGGGACAGAGACCCAGTACTTC.

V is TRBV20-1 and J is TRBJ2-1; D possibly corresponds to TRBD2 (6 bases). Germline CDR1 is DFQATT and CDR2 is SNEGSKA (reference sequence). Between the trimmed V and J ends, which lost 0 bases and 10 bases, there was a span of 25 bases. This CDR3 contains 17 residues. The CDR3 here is CSARDSLGGTRVIEQFF. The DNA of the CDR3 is TGCAGTGCTAGAGATTCCCTAGGAGGGACCCGAGTGATAGAGCAGTTCTTC.

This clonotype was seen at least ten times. The CDR3 reads CASSFWGELFF. The CDR3 DNA follows: TGTGCCAGCAGTTTTTGGGGGGAGCTGTTTTTT. This chain uses TRBV28 with TRBJ2-2; no definite D call. Trimming cost V 3 bases and J 8 bases, with 4 bases left between them. CDR3 length: 11 amino acids. Looked up from germline, CDR1 is MDHEN and CDR2 is SYDVKM.

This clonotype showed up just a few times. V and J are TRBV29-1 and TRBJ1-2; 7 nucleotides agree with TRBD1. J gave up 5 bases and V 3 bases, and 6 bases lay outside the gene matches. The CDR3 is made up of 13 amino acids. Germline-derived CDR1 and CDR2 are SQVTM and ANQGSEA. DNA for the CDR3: TGCAGCGTTGATGGGGCAGGGGGGTATGGCTACACCTTC. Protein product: CSVDGAGGYGYTF.

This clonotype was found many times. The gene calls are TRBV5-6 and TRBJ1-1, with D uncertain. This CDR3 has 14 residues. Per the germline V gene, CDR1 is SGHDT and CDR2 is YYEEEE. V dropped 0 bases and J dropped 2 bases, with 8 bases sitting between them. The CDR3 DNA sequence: TGTGCCAGCAGCTTGGCCCCGGGCAACACTGAAGCTTTCTTT. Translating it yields CASSLAPGNTEAFF.

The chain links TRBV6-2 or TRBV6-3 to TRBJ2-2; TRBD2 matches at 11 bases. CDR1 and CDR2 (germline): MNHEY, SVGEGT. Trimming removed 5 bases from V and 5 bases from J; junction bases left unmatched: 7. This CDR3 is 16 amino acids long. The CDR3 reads CASSPTLAGVTGELFF. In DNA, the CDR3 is TGTGCCAGCAGTCCCACACTAGCGGGAGTTACCGGGGAGCTGTTTTTT.

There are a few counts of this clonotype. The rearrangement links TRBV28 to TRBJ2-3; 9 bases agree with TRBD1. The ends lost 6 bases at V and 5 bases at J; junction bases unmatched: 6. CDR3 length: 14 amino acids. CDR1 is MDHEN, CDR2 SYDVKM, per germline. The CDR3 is CASSPGQGRDTQYF. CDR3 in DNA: TGTGCCAGCAGCCCCGGACAGGGGAGAGATACGCAGTATTTT.

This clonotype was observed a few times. CDR3 protein: CASSPTGFSGYTF. The CDR3 DNA sequence: TGTGCCAGCAGCCCGACAGGCTTCTCTGGCTACACCTTC. The V and J genes are TRBV6-5 and TRBJ1-2; tentative D call: TRBD1 (6 bases). Germline assignment: CDR1 MNHEY and CDR2 SVGAGI. The germline V and J ends were trimmed by 6 bases and 7 bases, with 15 bases remaining between them. The CDR3 sequence is 13 residues long.

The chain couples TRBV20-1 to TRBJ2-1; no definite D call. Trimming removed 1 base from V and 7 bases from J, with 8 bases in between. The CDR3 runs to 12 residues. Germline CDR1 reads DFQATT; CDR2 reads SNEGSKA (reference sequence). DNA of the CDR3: TGCAGTGCTAGAGTGGGATCAAATGAGCAGTTCTTC. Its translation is CSARVGSNEQFF.

The CDR3 protein is CASSESPGTGIYSNQPQHF. The CDR3 DNA follows: TGTGCCAGCAGTGAATCCCCTGGGACAGGGATTTATAGCAATCAGCCCCAGCATTTT. This chain links TRBV25-1 with TRBJ1-5; 9 bases agree with TRBD1. The junction had 10 bases not matched to a gene; V was cut back by 1 base and J by 0 bases. The CDR3 consists of 19 residues. Germline V gives CDR1 MGHDK, CDR2 SYGVNS.